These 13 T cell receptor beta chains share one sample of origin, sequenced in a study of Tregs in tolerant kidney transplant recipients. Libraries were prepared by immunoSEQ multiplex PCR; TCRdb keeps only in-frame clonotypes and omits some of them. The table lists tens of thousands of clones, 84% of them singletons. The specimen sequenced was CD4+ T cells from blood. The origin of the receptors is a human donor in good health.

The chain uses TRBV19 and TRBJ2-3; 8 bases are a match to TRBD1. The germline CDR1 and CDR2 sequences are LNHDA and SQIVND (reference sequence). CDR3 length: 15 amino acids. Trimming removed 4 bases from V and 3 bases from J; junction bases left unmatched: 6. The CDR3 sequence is CASSTGGLRTDTQYF. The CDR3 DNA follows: TGTGCCAGTAGTACAGGGGGCCTACGTACAGATACGCAGTATTTT.

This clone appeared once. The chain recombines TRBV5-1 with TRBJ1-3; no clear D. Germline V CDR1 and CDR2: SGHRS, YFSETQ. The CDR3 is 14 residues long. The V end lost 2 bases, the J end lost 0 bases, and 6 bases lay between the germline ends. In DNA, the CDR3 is TGCGCCAGCAGCTTTTCTGGCTCTGGAAACACCATATATTTT. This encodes CASSFSGSGNTIYF.

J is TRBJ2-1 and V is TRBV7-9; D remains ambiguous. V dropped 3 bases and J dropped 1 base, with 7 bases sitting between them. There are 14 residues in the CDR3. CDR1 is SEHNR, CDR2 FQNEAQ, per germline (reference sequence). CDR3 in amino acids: CASSFSNSYNEQFF. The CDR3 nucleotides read TGTGCCAGCAGCTTCTCCAATTCCTACAATGAGCAGTTCTTC.

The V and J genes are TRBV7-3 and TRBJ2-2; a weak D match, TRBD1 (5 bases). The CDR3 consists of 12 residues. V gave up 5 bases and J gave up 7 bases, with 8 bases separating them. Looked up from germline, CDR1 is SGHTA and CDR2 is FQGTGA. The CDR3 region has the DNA TGTGCCAGCAGCCGCCAGGGCGGGGAGCTGTTTTTT. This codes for CASSRQGGELFF. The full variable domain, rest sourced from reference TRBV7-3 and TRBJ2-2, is GAGVSQTPSNKVTEKGKYVELRCDPISGHTALYWYRQSLGQGPEFLIYFQGTGAADDSGLPNDRFFAVRPEGSVSTLKIQRTERGDSAVYLCASSRQGGELFFGEGSRLTVL.

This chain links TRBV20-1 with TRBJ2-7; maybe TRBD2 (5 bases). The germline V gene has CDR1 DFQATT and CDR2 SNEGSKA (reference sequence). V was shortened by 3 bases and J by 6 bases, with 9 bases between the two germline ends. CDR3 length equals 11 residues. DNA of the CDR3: TGCAGTGCTAGCGGGGTCGGCGAGCAGTACTTC. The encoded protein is CSASGVGEQYF.

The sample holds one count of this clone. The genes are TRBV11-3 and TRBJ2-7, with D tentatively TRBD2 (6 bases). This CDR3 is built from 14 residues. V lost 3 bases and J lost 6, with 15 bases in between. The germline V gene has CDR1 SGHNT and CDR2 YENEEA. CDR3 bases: TGTGCCAGCAGCTTGCGGGTAGCGGAGGGCGAGCAGTACTTC. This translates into CASSLRVAEGEQYF.

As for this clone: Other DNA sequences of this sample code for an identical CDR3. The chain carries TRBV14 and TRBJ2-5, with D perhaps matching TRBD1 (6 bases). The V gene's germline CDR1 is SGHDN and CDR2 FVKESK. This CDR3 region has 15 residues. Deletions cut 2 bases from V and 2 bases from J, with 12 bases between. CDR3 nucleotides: TGTGCCAGCAGCCAACAGGGGCAGCGACAAGAGACCCAGTACTTC. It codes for CASSQQGQRQETQYF.

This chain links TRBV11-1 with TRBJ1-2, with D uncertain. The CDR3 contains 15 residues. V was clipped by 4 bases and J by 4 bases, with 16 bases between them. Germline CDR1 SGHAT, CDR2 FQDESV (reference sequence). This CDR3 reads CASSSPTEDPYGYTF. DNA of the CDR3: TGTGCCAGCAGCTCCCCGACGGAGGACCCCTATGGCTACACCTTC.

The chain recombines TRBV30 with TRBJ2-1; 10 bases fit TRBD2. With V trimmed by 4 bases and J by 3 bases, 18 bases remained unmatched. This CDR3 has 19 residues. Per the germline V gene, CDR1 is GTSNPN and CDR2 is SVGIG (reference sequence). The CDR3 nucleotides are TGTGCCTGGAATGGGGTGAGGACTAGCGGATTACCGAACTACAATGAGCAGTTCTTC. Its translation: CAWNGVRTSGLPNYNEQFF.

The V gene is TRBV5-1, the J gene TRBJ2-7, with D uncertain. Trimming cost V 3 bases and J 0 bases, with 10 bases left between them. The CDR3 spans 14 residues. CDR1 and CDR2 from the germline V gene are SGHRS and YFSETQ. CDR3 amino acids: CASSSNAPSYEQYF. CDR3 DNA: TGCGCCAGCAGCTCAAACGCTCCCTCCTACGAGCAGTACTTC. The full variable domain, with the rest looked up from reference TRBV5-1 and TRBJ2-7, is KAGVTQTPRYLIKTRGQQVTLSCSPISGHRSVSWYQQTPGQGLQFLFEYFSETQRNKGNFPGRFSGRQFSNSRSEMNVSTLELGDSALYLCASSSNAPSYEQYFGPGTRLTVT.

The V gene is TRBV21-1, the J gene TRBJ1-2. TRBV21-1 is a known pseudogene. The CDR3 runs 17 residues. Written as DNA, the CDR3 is TGTGCCAGCAGCATCTCCTCCGGGCGGAGGGGGATCTATGGCTACACCTTC. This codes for CASSISSGRRGIYGYTF.

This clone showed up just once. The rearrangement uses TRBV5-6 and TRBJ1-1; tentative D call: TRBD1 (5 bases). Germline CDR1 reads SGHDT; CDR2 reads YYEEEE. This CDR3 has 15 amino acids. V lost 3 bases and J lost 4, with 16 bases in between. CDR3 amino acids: CASSSLTEAGTEAFF. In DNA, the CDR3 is TGTGCCAGCAGCTCTTTGACAGAGGCGGGCACTGAAGCTTTCTTT.

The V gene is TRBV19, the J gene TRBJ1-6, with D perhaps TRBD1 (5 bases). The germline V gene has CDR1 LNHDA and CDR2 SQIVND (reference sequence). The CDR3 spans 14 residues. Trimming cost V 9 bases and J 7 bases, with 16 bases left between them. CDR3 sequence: CASRPAGGNSPLHF. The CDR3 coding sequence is TGTGCCAGCCGACCAGCGGGGGGAAATTCACCCCTCCACTTT.